This T cell receptor (beta chain) was captured in a study of cytomegalovirus exposure and HLA in healthy donors. Losses at the gene ends were 2 bases for V and 0 bases for J; bases not matched to a gene: 0. Germline V gene data show CDR1 as SGHRS and CDR2 as YFSETQ. CDR3 length: 15 amino acids. Researchers ran the PCR with 60 Vbeta and 13 Jbeta primers. Profiling relied on immunoSEQ multiplex PCR, and the TCRdb table lists in-frame clones only, not all of them. This sample has about 140,000 clones, with approximately 90% found just once. The sequence derives from a woman under 40 in good health and CMV-seronegative. Input material: PBMCs. This chain connects TRBV5-1 to TRBJ2-1; 9 nucleotides align to TRBD2. The chain's CDR3 is CASSFSGSSYNEQFF. The CDR3 nucleotides read TGCGCCAGCAGCTTTAGCGGGAGCTCCTACAATGAGCAGTTCTTC.